Below, 31 T cell receptor beta chains from the same sample are listed, as sequenced in a study of blood T cell repertoires in COVID-19. Data came from immunoSEQ multiplex PCR; TCRdb stores just in-frame clones and leaves some out. The table has 110,000 to 150,000 clones, approximately 80% seen once; the top ten hold more than 5%. The sequencing sample was made of PBMCs or T cells enriched from blood (not recorded which). The receptors originated from a woman between 45 and 60 years old who had recovered from COVID-19.

The CDR3 DNA follows: TGTGCCTGGAGTATGTCAGGGGGCCGTGTTAACTATGGCTACACCTTC. This gives the protein CAWSMSGGRVNYGYTF. The rearrangement uses TRBV30 and TRBJ1-2, with 8 bases matching TRBD1. J gave up 1 base and V 2 bases, and 9 bases lay outside the gene matches. Germline V gene sequence: CDR1 GTSNPN, CDR2 SVGIG (reference sequence). The CDR3 is 16 amino acids.

This chain links TRBV28 with TRBJ1-2; the D gene is possibly TRBD1 (6 bases). The CDR3 totals 19 residues. CDR1 is MDHEN, CDR2 SYDVKM, per germline. Trimming took 3 bases from V and 3 from J, leaving 26 bases between them. The CDR3 DNA reads TGTGCCAGCAGTTTTACTAATAGCCCTTTAGGGGGGGAAGACTATGGCTACACCTTC. Protein sequence: CASSFTNSPLGGEDYGYTF.

This chain uses TRBV30 with TRBJ2-5, with unresolved D. The germline V and J ends were trimmed by 3 bases and 1 base, with 9 bases remaining between them. This CDR3 contains 13 residues. CDR1 GTSNPN and CDR2 SVGIG come from the germline V gene (reference sequence). The CDR3 nucleotides are TGTGCCTGGAGAGAGCTTACCCAAGAGACCCAGTACTTC. This codes for CAWRELTQETQYF. Based on the CDR3 plus reference TRBV30 and TRBJ2-5, the full variable domain is SQTIHQWPATLVQPVGSPLSLECTVEGTSNPNLYWYRQAAGRGLQLLFYSVGIGQISSEVPQNLSASRPQDRQFILSSKKLLLSDSGFYLCAWRELTQETQYFGPGTRLLVL.

The rearrangement joins TRBV5-1 to TRBJ2-1; D is perhaps TRBD2 (6 bases). V lost 3 bases and J lost 5, with 12 bases in between. This CDR3 spans 14 amino acids. The germline V gene has CDR1 SGHRS and CDR2 YFSETQ. The DNA of the CDR3 is TGCGCCAGCAGCTCCCCCGGGACTCACAATGAGCAGTTCTTC. Protein product: CASSSPGTHNEQFF.

The chain has TRBV12-3 or TRBV12-4 and TRBJ2-7, with D perhaps TRBD2 (5 bases). The V end was cut by 6 bases, the J end by 9 bases, with 15 bases between. CDR3 length equals 12 residues. The CDR3 sequence is CASSHNGVRQYF. CDR3 DNA: TGTGCCAGCAGCCACAACGGGGTTAGGCAGTACTTC.

The chain links TRBV2 to TRBJ1-6; D remains ambiguous. Germline CDR1 reads SNHLY; CDR2 reads FYNNEI. V lost 8 bases and J lost 0, with 5 bases in between. The CDR3 runs to 13 residues. This CDR3 reads CASASSYNSPLHF. CDR3 DNA sequence: TGTGCCAGCGCGAGCTCCTATAATTCACCCCTCCACTTT.

The chain employs TRBV5-6 and TRBJ1-2, with 7 bases that match TRBD1. Germline-derived CDR1 and CDR2 are SGHDT and YYEEEE. CDR3 length: 16 residues. V was clipped by 6 bases and J by 4 bases; unmatched bases: 15. The CDR3 nucleotides are TGTGCCAGCACCACCGGAAGGGGGCCCACGCCCTATGGCTACACCTTC. Translated: CASTTGRGPTPYGYTF.

The chain joins TRBV3-1 (or the pseudogene TRBV3-2) to TRBJ2-7; 9 positions agree with TRBD1. In germline, CDR1 is LGHDT, CDR2 YNNKEL (reference sequence). V shed 4 bases and J 4 bases; nucleotides not matched to a gene: 2. The CDR3 is 13 amino acids. The CDR3 DNA follows: TGTGCCAGCAGCCGGGGACAGGGATACGAGCAGTACGTC. This translates into CASSRGQGYEQYV.

The V gene is TRBV5-8, the J gene TRBJ2-7; D is uncertain. CDR1 is SGHTS and CDR2 is YDEGEE in the germline V gene. The CDR3 totals 13 residues. V gave up 0 bases and J gave up 4 bases, with 8 bases separating them. CDR3 coding DNA: TGTGCCAGCAGCTTGGGGCAGTTGTACGAGCAGTACGTC. Its protein is CASSLGQLYEQYV.

The chain links TRBV5-4 to TRBJ2-4, with TRBD2 identical over 8 bases. Trimming cost V 4 bases and J 0 bases; bases outside gene matches: 6. The CDR3 loop spans 16 amino acids. Germline assignment: CDR1 SGHNT and CDR2 YYREEE (reference sequence). The CDR3 protein is CASSGSGAEAKNIQYF. The DNA for the CDR3 is TGTGCCAGCAGCGGTAGCGGGGCGGAAGCCAAAAACATTCAGTACTTC.

The gene calls are TRBV18 and TRBJ2-3; 12 nucleotides match TRBD2. The V gene end was trimmed by 6 bases and the J gene end by 0 bases; junction bases not matched to a gene: 13. Germline V gives CDR1 KGHSH, CDR2 LQKENI. The CDR3 consists of 19 residues. The CDR3 DNA reads as TGTGCCAGCTCTCCTTCCTACGGTGGGACTAGCGGGAGCACAGATACGCAGTATTTT. Encoded protein: CASSPSYGGTSGSTDTQYF.

V usage is TRBV18 and J usage is TRBJ1-5; a possible D gene is TRBD1 (6 bases). V lost 3 bases and J 4 bases, leaving 19 bases between the germline ends. This CDR3 is built from 17 residues. The V gene's germline CDR1 is KGHSH and CDR2 LQKENI. The CDR3 sequence: CASSPGTMSNPNQPQHF. The CDR3 bases are TGTGCCAGCTCACCCGGGACAATGTCGAATCCGAATCAGCCCCAGCATTTT.

J is TRBJ2-2 and V is TRBV5-6; 9 nucleotides agree with TRBD2. CDR1 SGHDT and CDR2 YYEEEE come from the germline V gene. V shed 2 bases, J shed 8 bases, and the junction held 10 bases outside the gene matches. The CDR3 loop spans 16 amino acids. CDR3 sequence: CASSFTPGLALGELFF. The CDR3 nucleotides are TGTGCCAGCAGCTTCACCCCGGGACTAGCACTAGGGGAGCTGTTTTTT.

J is TRBJ1-2 and V is TRBV6-1, with D possibly TRBD1 on 6 matching bases. The CDR3 contains 13 residues. CDR1 is MNHNS and CDR2 is SASEGT in the germline V gene. V shed 1 base and J shed 8 bases, with 11 bases lying between them. The CDR3 loop reads CASSEGKGDGYTF. CDR3 sequence (DNA): TGTGCCAGCAGTGAAGGGAAGGGGGACGGCTACACCTTC.

J is TRBJ1-1 and V is TRBV5-1, with a tentative D call TRBD1 (5 bases). This CDR3 has 15 residues. CDR1 is SGHRS and CDR2 is YFSETQ in the germline V gene. The ends were cut back, 0 bases at V and 0 bases at J, with 9 bases in the middle. The CDR3 here is CASSLDAGMNTEAFF. The CDR3 DNA is TGCGCCAGCAGCTTGGACGCAGGGATGAACACTGAAGCTTTCTTT.

J is TRBJ1-2 and V is TRBV19; the D gene is possibly TRBD1 (5 bases). The CDR3 spans 15 residues. Deletions cut 3 bases from V and 4 bases from J, with 15 bases between. Germline-derived CDR1 and CDR2 are LNHDA and SQIVND (reference sequence). CDR3 residues: CASSMRYVDTYGYTF. The CDR3 DNA is TGTGCCAGTAGTATGCGTTATGTGGACACCTATGGCTACACCTTC.

The gene calls are TRBV29-1 and TRBJ2-5; 8 nucleotides match TRBD2. This CDR3 spans 13 amino acids. Losses at the gene ends were 4 bases for V and 7 bases for J; bases not matched to a gene: 8. CDR1 and CDR2 from the germline V gene are SQVTM and ANQGSEA. The CDR3 nucleotides are TGCAGCGTTGTAGTCGGGGGGGCCGGGACCCAGTACTTC. This translates into CSVVVGGAGTQYF.

The rearrangement joins TRBV15 to TRBJ1-2; TRBD1 aligns across 7 bases. Losses at the gene ends were 0 bases for V and 1 base for J; bases not matched to a gene: 2. The CDR3 is made up of 15 amino acids. From germline, CDR1 is LNHNV and CDR2 YYDKDF (reference sequence). The CDR3 loop is CATSRERQGNYGYTF. CDR3 nucleotide sequence: TGTGCCACCAGCAGAGAGCGACAGGGTAACTATGGCTACACCTTC.

This clone was detected a few times. The chain uses TRBV5-4 and TRBJ2-5; 7 nucleotides match TRBD2. V trimming: 5 bases; J trimming: 4 bases; junction bases outside the gene matches: 8. Looked up from germline, CDR1 is SGHNT and CDR2 is YYREEE (reference sequence). The CDR3 is made up of 14 amino acids. CDR3 residues: CASRDRTSLETQYF. The CDR3 bases are TGTGCCAGCAGGGATAGGACTAGTCTAGAGACCCAGTACTTC.

This chain joins TRBV27 and TRBJ1-6; D remains ambiguous. Between the trimmed V and J ends, which lost 1 base and 3 bases, there was a span of 13 bases. The CDR3 extends over 17 amino acids. Germline CDR1 is MNHEY and CDR2 is SMNVEV (reference sequence). In DNA, the CDR3 is TGTGCCAGCAGTTTATGGGCCTCGGTGAACTATAATTCACCCCTCCACTTT. Residues: CASSLWASVNYNSPLHF.

The V gene is TRBV12-3 or TRBV12-4, the J gene TRBJ1-4; D call uncertain. V was pared by 5 bases and J by 8 bases, with 12 bases between. The CDR3 extends over 13 amino acids. This CDR3 is CASSPTSVEKLFF. DNA of the CDR3: TGTGCCAGCAGTCCTACTTCGGTAGAAAAACTGTTTTTT.

The chain employs TRBV11-2 and TRBJ1-1, with a weak D call TRBD1 (5 bases). The CDR3 totals 13 residues. Germline V gene data show CDR1 as SGHAT and CDR2 as FQNNGV. V lost 6 bases to trimming and J lost 2 bases, with 10 bases between them. In DNA form, the CDR3 reads TGTGCCAGCAGTCCCGGGGGAAACACTGAAGCTTTCTTT. This gives the protein CASSPGGNTEAFF.

The chain uses TRBV7-2 and TRBJ1-6; 9 nucleotides match TRBD1. This CDR3 is built from 15 residues. Germline V CDR1 and CDR2: SGHTA, FQGNSA. The trim removed 1 base at V and 10 bases at J, leaving 5 bases unmatched. Written as DNA, the CDR3 is TGTGCCAGCAGCTTAGAAGGGACAGGGCTCTCACCCCTCCACTTT. It specifies CASSLEGTGLSPLHF.

This rearrangement joins TRBV7-2 to TRBJ1-6; D is undetermined. Trimming took off 3 bases at V and 8 bases at J, with 2 bases between the two ends. This CDR3 is 11 amino acids long. From germline, CDR1 is SGHTA and CDR2 FQGNSA. The DNA for the CDR3 is TGTGCCAGCAGCTTCGATTCACCCCTCCACTTT. It yields the protein CASSFDSPLHF.

Notes on this clone: The sample has other DNA sequences that encode this CDR3 too. This chain uses TRBV7-2 with TRBJ1-2, with 9 positions matching TRBD1. Germline-derived CDR1 and CDR2 are SGHTA and FQGNSA. This CDR3 is built from 13 residues. The V and J ends lost 3 bases and 4 bases, in that order; junction bases with no gene match: 0. The CDR3 DNA is TGTGCCAGCAGCTTGGGACAGGGCTATGGCTACACCTTC. This translates into CASSLGQGYGYTF.

The chain couples TRBV6-5 to TRBJ1-5; 9 nucleotides agree with TRBD1. There are 14 residues in the CDR3. The germline V gene has CDR1 MNHEY and CDR2 SVGAGI. V lost 2 bases, J lost 7 bases, and 3 bases stayed unmatched. The CDR3 DNA is TGTGCCAGCAGTTACACAGGGGGCGGGCAGCCCCAGCATTTT. Translation gives CASSYTGGGQPQHF.

In this sample, this clone turned up once. The rearrangement links TRBV2 to TRBJ2-7; 11 bases fit TRBD2. Germline V CDR1 and CDR2: SNHLY, FYNNEI. The CDR3 covers 14 residues. J was trimmed by 4 bases and V by 4 bases; bases with no gene match: 3. CDR3 in DNA: TGTGCCAGCAGTGGACTAGCGGGGAAATACGAGCAGTACTTC. It encodes CASSGLAGKYEQYF.

The chain couples TRBV18 to TRBJ2-7, with a tentative D call TRBD1 (6 bases). Germline V gives CDR1 KGHSH, CDR2 LQKENI. This CDR3 has 14 amino acids. V lost 2 bases and J 3 bases, leaving 11 bases between the germline ends. This CDR3 is CASSPGGGDYEQYV. DNA for the CDR3: TGTGCCAGCTCACCAGGGGGCGGCGACTACGAGCAGTACGTC.

V is TRBV28 and J is TRBJ2-7; 8 positions agree with TRBD2. V gave up 5 bases and J gave up 4 bases; unmatched junction bases: 7. Per the germline V gene, CDR1 is MDHEN and CDR2 is SYDVKM. This CDR3 spans 14 amino acids. The CDR3 spells CASSPGGIVYEQYV. The CDR3 DNA sequence: TGTGCCAGCAGTCCGGGAGGGATCGTATACGAGCAGTACGTC.

The rearrangement links TRBV9 to TRBJ1-1; D might be TRBD1 (5 bases). V shed 3 bases and J shed 4 bases, with 19 bases lying between them. The CDR3 is made up of 16 amino acids. Germline lookup yields CDR1 SGDLS and CDR2 YYNGEE. DNA for the CDR3: TGTGCCAGCAGCGACGGCGGGGCAGGAGGGAGCACTGAAGCTTTCTTT. This gives the protein CASSDGGAGGSTEAFF.

This chain joins TRBV28 and TRBJ1-2; 11 positions agree with TRBD1. The germline V gene encodes CDR1 MDHEN and CDR2 SYDVKM. Trimming took 6 bases from V and 7 from J; bases not matched to a gene: 7. CDR3 length: 14 amino acids. The CDR3 DNA sequence: TGTGCCAGCAGGGACAGGGGGCGTGAGTCTGGCTACACCTTC. Protein: CASRDRGRESGYTF.